This TCR beta chain comes out of a study of T cell responses to AZD1222 COVID-19 vaccine. Study findings and constraints: White British donors predominated, females outnumbered males, and clonal diversity was possibly underestimated. Spike-specific TCR breadth and depth rose after two AZD1222 doses.

Here immunoSEQ multiplex PCR was the method, and the copy in TCRdb shows in-frame clones only, minus some. Among under 200,000 clones listed, around 94% were seen once. With V trimmed by 6 bases and J by 5 bases, 5 bases remained unmatched. Per the germline V gene, CDR1 is MNHEY and CDR2 is SVGAGI. The CDR3 contains 13 residues. Note on this clone: Antigen specificity is unknown.

The chain joins TRBV6-5 to TRBJ2-5, with 8 bases lining up with TRBD2. The specimen was peripheral blood, collected on day 0 of AZD1222 vaccination. The receptor was isolated from an adult in good health. CDR3: CASSNGRVETQYF. The CDR3 region has the DNA TGTGCCAGCAGCAACGGGAGGGTTGAGACCCAGTACTTC.